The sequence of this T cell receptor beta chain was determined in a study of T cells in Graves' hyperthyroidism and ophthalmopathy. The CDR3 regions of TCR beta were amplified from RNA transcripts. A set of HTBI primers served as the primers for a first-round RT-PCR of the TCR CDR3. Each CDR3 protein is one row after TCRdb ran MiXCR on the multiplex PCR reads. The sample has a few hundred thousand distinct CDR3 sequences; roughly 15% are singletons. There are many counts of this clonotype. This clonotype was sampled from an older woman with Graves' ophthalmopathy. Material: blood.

CDR3 in amino acids: CASSPAFSGVNEKLFF. The CDR3 DNA is TGTGCCAGCAGTCCGGCCTTTTCGGGGGTTAATGAAAAACTGTTTTTT. The genes are TRBV6-1 and TRBJ1-4, with D perhaps TRBD1 (5 bases). The CDR3 runs to 16 residues. Germline lookup yields CDR1 MNHNS and CDR2 SASEGT. V lost 5 bases to trimming and J lost 4 bases, with 17 bases between them.